The clone carrying this T cell receptor (beta chain) appeared a few times. The data originate from a study of blood T cell repertoires in COVID-19. Study-level background: Whether acute or convalescent, the COVID-19 samples came from the United States, Italy and Spain. In each case, the material was cDNA or gDNA derived from T cells, B-cell-depleted T cells, or PBMCs.

In the authors' methods: By means of reference gene primer amplification, nucleated cell counts were estimated. TCRdb's table, derived via immunoSEQ multiplex PCR, lists solely in-frame clones and lacks some. V and J calls and clone size come straight from that table; D and trimming were deduced from the DNA. The repertoire holds a few hundred thousand clones, roughly nine tenths seen once, with approximately 3.7% in the top ten. Specimen: peripheral blood. This receptor was taken from a man aged 55 to 69 who had recovered from COVID-19.

Here the CDR3 DNA reads TGTGCCAGCAGCTTGACACAGGGCGTTGAAAAACTGTTTTTT. Translating it yields CASSLTQGVEKLFF. The chain recombines TRBV5-4 with TRBJ1-4; a weak D match, TRBD1 (6 bases). The V gene lost 1 base and the J gene lost 7 bases, with 11 bases spanning the gap. The CDR3 is 14 residues long. Germline V CDR1 and CDR2: SGHNT, YYREEE (reference sequence).